The sequence of this T cell receptor (beta chain) was determined in a study of T cell responses to AZD1222 COVID-19 vaccine. Study-wide results and caveats: The study found vaccine-associated CD4 TCRs spanning spike, dominant at 160-218 and 743-854. Only 5 or 6 individuals given AZD1222 were seropositive at baseline.

Germline values: CDR1 GTSNPN, CDR2 SVGIG (reference sequence). This CDR3 spans 14 amino acids. V lost 2 bases, J lost 3 bases, and 14 bases lay in between. This clone was detected a few times. Antigen unknown. Using immunoSEQ multiplex PCR, the repertoire was profiled, and TCRdb retains in-frame clones only, with some absent. The sample consists of about 100,000 clones, roughly 86% of them appearing once. The V call is TRBV30, the J call TRBJ2-7, with a possible D match to TRBD2 (6 bases). The sequence derives from an adult who received the AZD1222 COVID-19 vaccine. This sample comprised peripheral blood, obtained 28 days after the second AZD1222 dose. The CDR3 bases are TGTGCCTGGAGTTTCACTAGCAGCATCTACGAGCAGTACTTC. This translates into CAWSFTSSIYEQYF.